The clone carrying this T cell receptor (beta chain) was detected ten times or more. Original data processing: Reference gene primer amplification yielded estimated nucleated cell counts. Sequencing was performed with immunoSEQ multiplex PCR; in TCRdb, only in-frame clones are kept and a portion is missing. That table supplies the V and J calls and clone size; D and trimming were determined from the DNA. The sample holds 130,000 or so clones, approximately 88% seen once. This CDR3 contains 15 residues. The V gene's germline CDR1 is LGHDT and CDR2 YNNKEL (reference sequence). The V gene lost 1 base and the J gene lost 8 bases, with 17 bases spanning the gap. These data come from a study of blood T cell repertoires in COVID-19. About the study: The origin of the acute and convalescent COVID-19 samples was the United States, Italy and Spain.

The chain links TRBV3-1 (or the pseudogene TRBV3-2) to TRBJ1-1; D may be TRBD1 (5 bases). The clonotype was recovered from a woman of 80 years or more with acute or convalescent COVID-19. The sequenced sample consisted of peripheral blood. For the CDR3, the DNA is TGTGCCAGCAGCCAAGGCCCAGGGTCGACATTCGAAGCTTTCTTT. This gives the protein CASSQGPGSTFEAFF.